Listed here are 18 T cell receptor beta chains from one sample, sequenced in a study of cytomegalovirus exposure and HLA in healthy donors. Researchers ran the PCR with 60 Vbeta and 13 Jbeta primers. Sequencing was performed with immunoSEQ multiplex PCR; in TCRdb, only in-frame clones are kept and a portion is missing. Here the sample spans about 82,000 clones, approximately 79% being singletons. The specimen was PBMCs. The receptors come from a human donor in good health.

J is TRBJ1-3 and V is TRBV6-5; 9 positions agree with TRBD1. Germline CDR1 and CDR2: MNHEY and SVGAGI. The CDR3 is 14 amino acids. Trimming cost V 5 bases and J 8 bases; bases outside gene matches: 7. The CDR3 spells CASSNRGRSDTIYF. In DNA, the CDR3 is TGTGCCAGCAGTAACAGGGGGCGAAGCGACACCATATATTTT.

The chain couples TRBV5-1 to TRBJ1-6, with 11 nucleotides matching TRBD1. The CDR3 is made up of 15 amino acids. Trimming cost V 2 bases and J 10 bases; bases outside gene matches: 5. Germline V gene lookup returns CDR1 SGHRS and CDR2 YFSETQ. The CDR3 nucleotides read TGCGCCAGCAGCTTCTGGGGACAGGGGGGATCACCCCTCCACTTT. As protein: CASSFWGQGGSPLHF.

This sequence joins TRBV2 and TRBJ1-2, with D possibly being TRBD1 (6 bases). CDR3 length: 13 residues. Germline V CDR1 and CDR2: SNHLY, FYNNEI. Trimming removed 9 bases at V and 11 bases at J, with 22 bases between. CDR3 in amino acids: CASTRTALEEYTF. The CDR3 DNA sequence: TGTGCCAGTACTCGGACAGCTTTGGAGGAGTACACCTTC.

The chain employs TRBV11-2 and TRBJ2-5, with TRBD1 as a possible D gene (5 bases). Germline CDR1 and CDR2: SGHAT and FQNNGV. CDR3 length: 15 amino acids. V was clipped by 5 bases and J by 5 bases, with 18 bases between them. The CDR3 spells CASSAARGSAETQYF. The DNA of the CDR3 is TGTGCCAGCAGCGCCGCAAGGGGCTCAGCGGAGACCCAGTACTTC.

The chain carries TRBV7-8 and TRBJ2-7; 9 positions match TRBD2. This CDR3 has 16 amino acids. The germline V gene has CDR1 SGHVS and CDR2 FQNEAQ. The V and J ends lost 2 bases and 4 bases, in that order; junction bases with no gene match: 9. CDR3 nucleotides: TGTGCCAGCAGCTTACTAGGGACTAGCTCCGCGTACGAGCAGTACTTC. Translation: CASSLLGTSSAYEQYF.

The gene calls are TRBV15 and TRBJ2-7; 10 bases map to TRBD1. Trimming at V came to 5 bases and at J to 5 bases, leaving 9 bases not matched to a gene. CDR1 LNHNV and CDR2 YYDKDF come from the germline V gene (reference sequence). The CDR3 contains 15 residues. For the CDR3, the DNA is TGTGCCACCAGCCTTGATTGGGGACAGGGGAACGAGCAGTACTTC. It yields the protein CATSLDWGQGNEQYF.

The CDR3 loop reads CASSRDRFNEKLFF. CDR3 bases: TGTGCCAGCAGCCGTGACAGATTTAATGAAAAACTGTTTTTT. The chain carries TRBV5-6 and TRBJ1-4, with D possibly being TRBD1 (5 bases). V shed 4 bases and J shed 4 bases, with 11 bases lying between them. Germline V gene lookup returns CDR1 SGHDT and CDR2 YYEEEE. The length of the CDR3 is 14 residues. Variable domain in full (rest from reference TRBV5-6 and TRBJ1-4): DAGVTQSPTHLIKTRGQQVTLRCSPKSGHDTVSWYQQALGQGPQFIFQYYEEEERQRGNFPDRFSGHQFPNYSSELNVNALLLGDSALYLCASSRDRFNEKLFFGSGTQLSVL.

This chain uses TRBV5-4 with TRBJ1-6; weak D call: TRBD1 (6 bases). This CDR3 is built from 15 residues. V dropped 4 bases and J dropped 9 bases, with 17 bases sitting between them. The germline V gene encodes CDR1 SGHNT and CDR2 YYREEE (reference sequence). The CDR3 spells CASSPDSPATSPLHF. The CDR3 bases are TGTGCCAGCAGCCCGGACAGTCCAGCGACTTCACCCCTCCACTTT. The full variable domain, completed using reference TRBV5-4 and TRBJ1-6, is ETGVTQSPTHLIKTRGQQVTLRCSSQSGHNTVSWYQQALGQGPQFIFQYYREEENGRGNFPPRFSGLQFPNYSSELNVNALELDDSALYLCASSPDSPATSPLHFGNGTRLTVT.

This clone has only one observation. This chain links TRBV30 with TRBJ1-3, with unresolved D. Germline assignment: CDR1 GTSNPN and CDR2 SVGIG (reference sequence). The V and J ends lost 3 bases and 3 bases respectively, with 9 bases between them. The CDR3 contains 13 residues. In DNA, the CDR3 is TGTGCCTGGAGCCCTGGAGGTGGAAACACCATATATTTT. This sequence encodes CAWSPGGGNTIYF.

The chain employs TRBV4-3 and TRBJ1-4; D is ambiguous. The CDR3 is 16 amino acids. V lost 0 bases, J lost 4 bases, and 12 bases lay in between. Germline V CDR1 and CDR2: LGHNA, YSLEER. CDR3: CASSQDLGADNEKLFF. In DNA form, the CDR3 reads TGCGCCAGCAGCCAAGATTTAGGAGCAGATAATGAAAAACTGTTTTTT.

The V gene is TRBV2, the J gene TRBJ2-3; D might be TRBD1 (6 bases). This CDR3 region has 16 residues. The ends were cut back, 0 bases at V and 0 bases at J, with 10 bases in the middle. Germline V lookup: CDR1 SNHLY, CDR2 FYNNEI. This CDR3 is CASSEADSLSTDTQYF. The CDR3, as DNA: TGTGCCAGCAGTGAAGCGGACAGCCTAAGCACAGATACGCAGTATTTT.

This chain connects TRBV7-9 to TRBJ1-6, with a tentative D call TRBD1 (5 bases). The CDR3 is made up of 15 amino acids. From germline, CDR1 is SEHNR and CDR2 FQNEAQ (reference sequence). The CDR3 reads CASRGVQLYNSPLHF. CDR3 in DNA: TGTGCTTCCCGGGGGGTACAGCTCTATAATTCACCCCTCCACTTT. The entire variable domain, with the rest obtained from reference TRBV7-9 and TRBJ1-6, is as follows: DTGVSQNPRHKITKRGQNVTFRCDPISEHNRLYWYRQTLGQGPEFLTYFQNEAQLEKSRLLSDRFSAERPKGSFSTLEIQRTEQGDSAMYLCASRGVQLYNSPLHFGNGTRLTVT.

CDR3 in DNA: TGTGCCAGCAGCTTGGAACATGGAGGAGACAATCAGCCCCAGCATTTT. Amino acid sequence: CASSLEHGGDNQPQHF. The rearrangement uses TRBV5-8 and TRBJ1-5; D is uncertain. V was trimmed by 0 bases and J by 3 bases, leaving 13 bases between them. This CDR3 contains 16 residues. Germline V lookup: CDR1 SGHTS, CDR2 YDEGEE.

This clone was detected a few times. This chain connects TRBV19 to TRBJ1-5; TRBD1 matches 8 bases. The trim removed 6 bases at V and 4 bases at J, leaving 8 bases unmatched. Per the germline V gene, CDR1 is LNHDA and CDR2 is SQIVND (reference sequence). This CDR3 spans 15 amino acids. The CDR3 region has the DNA TGTGCCAGTAGGTGGACAGGGATCGAGAATCAGCCCCAGCATTTT. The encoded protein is CASRWTGIENQPQHF.

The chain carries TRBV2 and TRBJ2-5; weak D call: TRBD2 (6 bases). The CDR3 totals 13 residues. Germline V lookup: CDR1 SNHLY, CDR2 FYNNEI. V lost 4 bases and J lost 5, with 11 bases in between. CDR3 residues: CASSVGGGETQYF. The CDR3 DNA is TGTGCCAGCAGTGTTGGCGGAGGGGAGACCCAGTACTTC.

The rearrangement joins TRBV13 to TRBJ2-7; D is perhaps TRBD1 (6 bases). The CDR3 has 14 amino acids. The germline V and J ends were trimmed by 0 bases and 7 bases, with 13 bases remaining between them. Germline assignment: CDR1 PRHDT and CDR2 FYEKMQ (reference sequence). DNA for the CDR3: TGTGCCAGCAGCTTAGGCGCGAGGGGGTGGGAGCAGTACTTC. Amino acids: CASSLGARGWEQYF.

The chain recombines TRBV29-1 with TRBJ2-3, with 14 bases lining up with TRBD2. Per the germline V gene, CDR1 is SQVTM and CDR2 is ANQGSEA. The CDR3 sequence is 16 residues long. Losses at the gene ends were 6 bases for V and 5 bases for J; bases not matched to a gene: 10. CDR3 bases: TGCAGCGTCCAAGGGACTAGCGGGGGCCCCGGAGATACGCAGTATTTT. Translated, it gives CSVQGTSGGPGDTQYF.

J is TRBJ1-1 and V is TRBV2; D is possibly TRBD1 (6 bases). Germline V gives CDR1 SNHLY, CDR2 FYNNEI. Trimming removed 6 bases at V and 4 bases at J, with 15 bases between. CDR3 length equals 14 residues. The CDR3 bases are TGTGCCAGCAGCGCCGAACAGGGAGTCACTGAAGCTTTCTTT. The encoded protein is CASSAEQGVTEAFF. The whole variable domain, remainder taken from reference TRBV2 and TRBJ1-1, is EPEVTQTPSHQVTQMGQEVILRCVPISNHLYFYWYRQILGQKVEFLVSFYNNEISEKSEIFDDQFSVERPDGSNFTLKIRSTKLEDSAMYFCASSAEQGVTEAFFGQGTRLTVV.